The source of this TCR beta chain is a study of blood T cell repertoires in COVID-19. V was clipped by 3 bases and J by 0 bases, with 6 bases between them. The V gene's germline CDR1 is LNHDA and CDR2 SQIVND (reference sequence). This CDR3 spans 15 amino acids. The method was immunoSEQ multiplex PCR; TCRdb's version includes in-frame clones alone and lacks a portion of them. The sample lists over 65,000 clones, about 92% occurring once. V gene TRBV19 combines with J gene TRBJ1-6; D is unresolved. Input material: peripheral blood. The receptor was isolated from a human donor in a cohort sampled during active COVID-19. Written as DNA, the CDR3 is TGTGCCAGTAGTATCCGGAGCTCCTATAATTCACCCCTCCACTTT. Its protein product is CASSIRSSYNSPLHF.